The rows below give T cell receptor beta chains drawn from one sample of a study of blood T cell repertoires in COVID-19. TCRdb's copy holds only in-frame clones and misses some; the assay was immunoSEQ multiplex PCR. The table shows fewer than 250,000 clones, with approximately 90% occurring only once. Sequencing was carried out using PBMCs or T cells enriched from blood (not recorded which). Receptors were obtained from a man aged 50-59 years who had been exposed to COVID-19. CDR3s include the opening cysteine and the closing phenylalanine or tryptophan. A D gene is named only where the DNA matches it firmly. A clone size is listed for some rows: how often the clone was seen (once, few, many), or a class if it is expanded.

V gene: TRBV6-6; clone size: -; D gene: -; J gene: TRBJ1-2; CDR3 DNA: TGTGCCAGCAGTTTATCTGGGGGCGCCAACTATGGCTACACCTTC; CDR3 protein: CASSLSGGANYGYTF
V gene: TRBV6-2/TRBV6-3; clone size: -; D gene: -; J gene: TRBJ1-2; CDR3 DNA: TGTGCCAGCAGTTATAGAGGACAGCTGATGTATGGGGGCTACACCTTC; CDR3 protein: CASSYRGQLMYGGYTF
V gene: TRBV5-4; clone size: few; D gene: -; J gene: TRBJ2-2; CDR3 DNA: TGTGCCAGCAGCTCATATAGAGACTCGCCCGGGGAGCTGTTTTTT; CDR3 protein: CASSSYRDSPGELFF
V gene: TRBV5-1; clone size: -; D gene: -; J gene: TRBJ1-3; CDR3 DNA: TGCGCCAGCAGCTTGGCTCCAGATTACTCTGGAAACACCATATATTTT; CDR3 protein: CASSLAPDYSGNTIYF
V gene: TRBV10-3; clone size: -; D gene: TRBD1; J gene: TRBJ1-3; CDR3 DNA: TGTGCCATCAGTGCCAGGGGGGTCTCTGGAAACACCATATATTTT; CDR3 protein: CAISARGVSGNTIYF
V gene: TRBV27; clone size: -; D gene: -; J gene: TRBJ1-1; CDR3 DNA: TGTGCCAGCAGTTTACGACCCTGGGGGCGTGAAGTGAACACTGAAGCTTTCTTT; CDR3 protein: CASSLRPWGREVNTEAFF
V gene: TRBV5-1; clone size: -; D gene: TRBD2; J gene: TRBJ2-1; CDR3 DNA: TGCGCCAGCAGCGTTAGCGGGACGGCCTACAATGAGCAGTTCTTC; CDR3 protein: CASSVSGTAYNEQFF
V gene: TRBV7-6; clone size: -; D gene: -; J gene: TRBJ2-2; CDR3 DNA: TGTGCCAGCAGCTTCGCGGGACTGCCGAACACCGGGGAGCTGTTTTTT; CDR3 protein: CASSFAGLPNTGELFF
V gene: TRBV10-1; clone size: -; D gene: TRBD2; J gene: TRBJ2-3; CDR3 DNA: TGCGCCAGCAGCCGGACTAGCGGGATAAACACAGATACGCAGTATTTT; CDR3 protein: CASSRTSGINTDTQYF
V gene: TRBV11-3; clone size: -; D gene: -; J gene: TRBJ2-5; CDR3 DNA: TGTGCCAGCAGCCCTAGGTTGGGGGGAGAAAGGGAGACCCAGTACTTC; CDR3 protein: CASSPRLGGERETQYF
V gene: TRBV6-5; clone size: -; D gene: TRBD1; J gene: TRBJ2-2; CDR3 DNA: TGTACCAGCAACCGGGACAGGGGGAACACCGGGGAGCTGTTTTTT; CDR3 protein: CTSNRDRGNTGELFF
V gene: TRBV27; clone size: -; D gene: -; J gene: TRBJ2-1; CDR3 DNA: TGTGCCAGCGCTCAGGGGACGACGGATGAGCAGTTCTTC; CDR3 protein: CASAQGTTDEQFF
V gene: TRBV15; clone size: -; D gene: -; J gene: TRBJ1-5; CDR3 DNA: TGTGCCACCAGCAGAGATCTGAGTCAATATAGCAATCAGCCCCAGCATTTT; CDR3 protein: CATSRDLSQYSNQPQHF
V gene: TRBV5-1; clone size: -; D gene: -; J gene: TRBJ2-7; CDR3 DNA: TGCGCCAGCAGCTCGAAACCCCAGGGTCAAAGCGAGCAGTACTTC; CDR3 protein: CASSSKPQGQSEQYF
V gene: TRBV6-1; clone size: -; D gene: TRBD2; J gene: TRBJ2-1; CDR3 DNA: TGTGCCAGCAGTGGCATAGCGGGGGTCGCCTACAATGAGCAGTTCTTC; CDR3 protein: CASSGIAGVAYNEQFF
V gene: TRBV5-6; clone size: -; D gene: -; J gene: TRBJ1-2; CDR3 DNA: TGTGCCAGCAGCTTGTGGGGGGGTTTCCGTAACTATGGCTACACCTTC; CDR3 protein: CASSLWGGFRNYGYTF
V gene: TRBV5-4; clone size: -; D gene: TRBD1; J gene: TRBJ1-1; CDR3 DNA: TGTGCCAGCAGCTTAACAGGGGGGACCACTGAAGCTTTCTTT; CDR3 protein: CASSLTGGTTEAFF
V gene: TRBV9; clone size: few; D gene: -; J gene: TRBJ1-5; CDR3 DNA: TGTGCCAGCAGCGTAGAACAGGGAGATCAGCCCCAGCATTTT; CDR3 protein: CASSVEQGDQPQHF
V gene: TRBV5-1; clone size: -; D gene: TRBD1; J gene: TRBJ2-3; CDR3 DNA: TGCGCCAGCAGCCCACCTCAGGGGGCTGGCGCAGATACGCAGTATTTT; CDR3 protein: CASSPPQGAGADTQYF
V gene: TRBV2; clone size: -; D gene: TRBD1; J gene: TRBJ2-3; CDR3 DNA: TGTGCCAGCAGTGGTGGGACAGGGGACACAGATACGCAGTATTTT; CDR3 protein: CASSGGTGDTDTQYF
V gene: TRBV2; clone size: -; D gene: TRBD2; J gene: TRBJ2-5; CDR3 DNA: TGTGCCAGCCTAGCGGGGATGGCTCAGGAGACCCAGTACTTC; CDR3 protein: CASLAGMAQETQYF
V gene: TRBV28; clone size: -; D gene: -; J gene: TRBJ2-5; CDR3 DNA: TGTGCCAGCAGTTTCCTGTTCGGGATAGGAGAGACCCAGTACTTC; CDR3 protein: CASSFLFGIGETQYF